The entry below gives a single T cell receptor beta chain sequence along with its context. The specificity of this receptor is unknown. No base-level quality is on record; no much larger clone is a single base apart. Other DNA sequences in the sample encode the same CDR3. The sample belongs to a study of shared clonotypes between healthy human individuals (TCRdb year 2020). The study in broad terms: A couple of women and a few men aged 18 to 49 years were included in the cohort. For each donor, three plates each were used for CD4 naive and CD4 memory, two plates were used for CD8 naive, and one plate was used for CD8 memory. Blood TCR repertoires of a handful of healthy adults were deeply sequenced to estimate repertoire size and the extent of clonotype sharing between individuals. Libraries were prepared and TCR repertoires were sequenced by different laboratories using diverse techniques, in order to increase sequencing depth and limit assay-specific biases. Leukapheresis yielded between about 0.94 and 8.9 billion PBMCs per donor. Broad study findings and their caveats: Even with the large sequencing depth, rarefaction of the sorted-subset datasets indicated that sequencing was incomplete. Sharing across a few donors was observed for approximately 5% of naive CD4, around 3.5% of naive CD8, 2% to 2.5% of memory CD4, and around 0.4% of memory CD8 clonotypes. Only blood was sampled, and tissue TCR repertoires likely differ from those in blood. Pairwise subsampling led to the expectation that sequencing depth would affect the degree of clonotype sharing among donors. Clonotypes shared by all four sorted-subset donors showed higher generation probabilities than non-shared clonotypes. Because the study included only a small number of donors, the genetic and exposure-history diversity represented was limited. Naive subsets generally had larger estimated clonotype richness than memory subsets.

TCR CDR3 regions were amplified from genomic DNA by multiplex PCR using the deep immunoSEQ assay. Extracted genomic DNA from each cell subset was distributed evenly across all wells of several immunoSEQ 96-well plates, and each plate was treated as a replicate. For sorted subsets, each replicate PCR was loaded with approximately 200 ng genomic DNA, equivalent to 25,000 to 35,000 T cell genomes. The purified libraries were quantified using a Qubit 3.0 fluorometer, sized with a Bioanalyzer 2100, and then quantified again using the KAPA Library Quantification kit. A separate single-read 150-cycle Illumina NextSeq 550 flow cell was used to sequence each immunoSEQ 96-well plate. The authors processed their data as follows. Because the immunoSEQ output included only junctional sequences and no quality scores, the filtering could not be the same as the filtering used for full-length reads. To assign V/J genes and CDR3, sequences were annotated against IMGT germline references using PyIR, a Python wrapper for IgBLAST v1.9. Any read was removed if the V/J assignment was weak (E-value above 1e-6), the CDR3 was missing, or the read contained stop codons, out-of-frame junctions, or ambiguous translated residues. V3J clonotypes were defined by identical inferred V gene, J gene, and CDR3 amino acid sequence. To compute the percentage overlap between repertoires, the number of shared unique clonotypes was divided by the size of the smaller repertoire. Three approaches were used to assess repertoire richness: RTK rarefaction, the Chao1 estimator, and Recon v2.1 estimates of unobserved clonotypes. OLGA was used to compute generation probabilities for all TCRbeta clonotypes that the gDNA method yielded from several donors. TCRdb's version of the immuneACCESS table is confined to in-frame rearrangements and falls short of the full clone set. An unresolved V gene accounts for under half of the shortfall where checked; the remainder is of unknown origin. V, J and clone size derive from that table, while D and trimming were established from the DNA sequence. This sample holds around 980,000 clones; about 80% were observed only once. The ten largest clones represent roughly 0.57% of the sample.

Trimming costs V 1 base and J 2 bases, and their ends lie 7 bases apart. The CDR3 spans 14 residues, from the cysteine through the phenylalanine. The CDR3 DNA has 42 bases and is translated from base 1. In the germline V gene, CDR1 corresponds to SGHRS and CDR2 to YFSETQ. The donors were healthy, HIV-negative adults who had no recently reported acute infections or vaccinations. Only Caucasian adults living in Nashville, Tennessee, USA were represented among the donors. CD4+ T cells were enriched by magnetic negative selection, after which naive cells were positively selected on CD45RA and the negative fraction was taken as the memory subset. After blood collection by leukapheresis, PBMCs were isolated using Ficoll-Histopaque density gradient centrifugation and then cryopreserved in the vapor phase of liquid nitrogen. Analytical flow cytometry was used to check the purity and quantity of each magnetically sorted T cell population. From each sorted fraction, genomic DNA was isolated and quantified by UV absorbance on a Nanodrop 2000c.

The clonotype comes from a young man in good health. Some clones in this sample may be carry-over from other donors' samples. Sample: memory CD4+ T cells from PBMCs. The cell subset or site tag for this specimen amounts to: CD45RA-negative fraction. The rearrangement joined TRBV5-1 to TRBJ2-1; no D segment can be confidently identified. The CDR3 region reads CASSLSGPYNEQFF. The DNA is as follows: TGCGCCAGCAGCTTGTCGGGTCCCTACAATGAGCAGTTCTTC.